The rows below give T cell receptor beta chains drawn from one sample of a study of cytomegalovirus exposure and HLA in healthy donors. Clones were read by immunoSEQ multiplex PCR, and TCRdb kept only the in-frame ones, dropping some. The sample has over 70,000 clones, around three quarters seen once. Sequenced input: PBMCs. Source of these receptors: a male donor in good health and CMV-seronegative. Each CDR3 is given with its conserved first and last residue. A D gene is named only where the DNA matches it firmly. Not all rows give a size; the values are once, few, many and, for expanded clones, a class.

abundance	d_gene	v_gene	j_gene	CDR3aa	CDR3nt
-	TRBD1	TRBV28	TRBJ1-4	CASSSTGGYEKLFF	TGTGCCAGCAGTTCGACAGGGGGGTATGAAAAACTGTTTTTT
-	-	TRBV28	TRBJ1-1	CASCGPMNTEAFF	TGTGCCAGCTGCGGGCCGATGAACACTGAAGCTTTCTTT
many	TRBD1	TRBV5-4	TRBJ1-5	CASSWGQGRSNQPQHF	TGTGCCAGCAGCTGGGGACAGGGAAGGAGCAATCAGCCCCAGCATTTT
-	TRBD1	TRBV5-4	TRBJ1-2	CASSGQGERYGYTF	TGTGCCAGCAGCGGACAGGGAGAAAGATATGGCTACACCTTC
-	-	TRBV19	TRBJ2-5	CASSMLLRGVKETQYF	TGTGCCAGTAGTATGTTGTTAAGGGGCGTTAAAGAGACCCAGTACTTC
-	-	TRBV7-2	TRBJ2-7	CASSLPQGGGYEQYF	TGTGCCAGCAGCTTACCCCAGGGGGGAGGTTACGAGCAGTACTTC
-	TRBD1	TRBV11-2	TRBJ1-5	CASTRGQGRSNQPQHF	TGTGCCAGCACAAGGGGACAGGGTCGGAGCAATCAGCCCCAGCATTTT
-	TRBD1	TRBV28	TRBJ1-2	CASSQGTDYGYTF	TGTGCCAGCAGTCAAGGGACAGACTATGGCTACACCTTC
-	-	TRBV13	TRBJ1-2	CASSLGGLPYGYTF	TGTGCCAGCAGCTTAGGGGGGCTCCCCTATGGCTACACCTTC
-	-	TRBV7-2	TRBJ2-3	CASSLLPSRTDTQYF	TGTGCCAGCAGCTTACTACCTTCCCGCACAGATACGCAGTATTTT
-	TRBD2	TRBV9	TRBJ2-5	CASSVALPGGETQYF	TGTGCCAGCAGCGTAGCTCTTCCGGGGGGGGAGACCCAGTACTTC
once	TRBD1	TRBV7-6	TRBJ2-1	CASSLEAGGRYNEQFF	TGTGCCAGCAGCTTAGAGGCAGGGGGTCGGTACAATGAGCAGTTCTTC
-	-	TRBV4-3	TRBJ1-1	CASSQDATTLMNTEAFF	TGCGCCAGCAGCCAAGATGCGACGACTCTGATGAACACTGAAGCTTTCTTT
few	-	TRBV7-9	TRBJ1-2	CASSFSPDYGYTF	TGTGCCAGCAGCTTTAGTCCCGACTATGGCTACACCTTC
-	-	TRBV5-1	TRBJ1-5	CASSLAGPGQPQHF	TGCGCCAGCAGCTTGGCTGGGCCCGGTCAGCCCCAGCATTTT
-	-	TRBV5-1	TRBJ1-1	CASSSETGLDTEAFF	TGCGCCAGCAGCTCTGAAACAGGGCTAGACACTGAAGCTTTCTTT
once	TRBD1	TRBV19	TRBJ1-4	CASTKLPGQGSEKLFF	TGTGCCAGTACTAAATTGCCGGGACAGGGAAGTGAAAAACTGTTTTTT
few	TRBD1	TRBV6-6	TRBJ1-5	CASSYRDRGQPQHF	TGTGCCAGCAGTTACAGGGACAGGGGTCAGCCCCAGCATTTT
-	-	TRBV6-5	TRBJ1-1	CASSAGTSNTEAFF	TGTGCCAGCAGTGCCGGGACATCGAACACTGAAGCTTTCTTT
-	-	TRBV6-4	TRBJ2-2	CASRRQADTGELFF	TGTGCCAGCCGACGACAGGCTGACACCGGGGAGCTGTTTTTT
-	TRBD1	TRBV5-8	TRBJ2-7	CASSLGTGAGSYEQYF	TGTGCCAGCAGCTTAGGGACAGGGGCCGGCTCCTACGAGCAGTACTTC
-	-	TRBV5-1	TRBJ2-5	CASSSTRVQETQYF	TGCGCCAGCAGCTCCACTAGGGTCCAAGAGACCCAGTACTTC
few	-	TRBV28	TRBJ2-2	CASSPGGTFNTGELFF	TGTGCCAGCAGTCCCGGCGGGACTTTTAACACCGGGGAGCTGTTTTTT
-	-	TRBV6-1	TRBJ1-5	CASSDLLPQHF	TGTGCCAGCAGTGATCTTCTGCCCCAGCATTTT
-	TRBD2	TRBV18	TRBJ2-5	CASSPPSSGKGETQYF	TGTGCCAGCTCACCACCGTCTAGCGGGAAGGGAGAGACCCAGTACTTC
once	-	TRBV21-1	TRBJ1-5	CASSRGGQGAHQPQHF	TGTGCCAGCAGCAGAGGGGGACAGGGGGCTCATCAGCCCCAGCATTTT
-	TRBD1	TRBV7-2	TRBJ2-3	CASSLAVLRGRTDTQYF	TGTGCCAGCAGCTTAGCGGTGTTGAGGGGGCGCACAGATACGCAGTATTTT
-	-	TRBV11-3	TRBJ1-2	CASSLDGHTHTF	TGTGCCAGCAGCTTAGACGGACACACTCACACCTTC
-	-	TRBV7-9	TRBJ2-2	CASSLWQGEDTGELFF	TGTGCCAGCAGCTTATGGCAGGGTGAGGACACCGGGGAGCTGTTTTTT
-	TRBD1	TRBV7-2	TRBJ2-7	CASSLEATGNYEQYF	TGTGCCAGCAGCTTAGAGGCGACAGGGAACTACGAGCAGTACTTC
-	TRBD2	TRBV10-3	TRBJ2-3	CAILAGGGTDTQYF	TGTGCCATCTTAGCGGGAGGGGGCACAGATACGCAGTATTTT
few	-	TRBV4-3	TRBJ1-1	CASSQEWGGGTEAFF	TGCGCCAGCAGCCAAGAATGGGGTGGCGGGACTGAAGCTTTCTTT
once	-	TRBV4-3	TRBJ2-7	CASSQEHSGSFGQYF	TGCGCCAGCAGCCAGGAACATAGCGGAAGTTTTGGGCAGTACTTC
-	-	TRBV4-1	TRBJ1-5	CASSQEWGPGNQPQHF	TGCGCCAGCAGCCAAGAATGGGGGCCCGGGAATCAGCCCCAGCATTTT
-	-	TRBV5-4	TRBJ1-5	CASSRDNQPQHF	TGTGCCAGCAGCCGAGACAATCAGCCCCAGCATTTT
-	TRBD2	TRBV28	TRBJ2-4	CASSPTRGVAKNIQYF	TGTGCCAGCAGTCCGACCCGGGGGGTAGCCAAAAACATTCAGTACTTC
-	-	TRBV5-1	TRBJ1-1	CASSPADRNTEAFF	TGCGCCAGCAGCCCGGCCGACAGGAACACTGAAGCTTTCTTT
-	-	TRBV2	TRBJ1-2	CASSEIGGDEWGYTF	TGTGCCAGCAGTGAAATAGGCGGAGATGAATGGGGCTACACCTTC
few	TRBD2	TRBV5-6	TRBJ2-7	CASSLIGEGFGKYF	TGTGCCAGCAGCCTAATCGGGGAGGGTTTTGGCAAGTACTTC
-	-	TRBV4-1	TRBJ1-1	CASSQERTVNTEAFF	TGCGCCAGCAGCCAAGAGAGGACAGTGAACACTGAAGCTTTCTTT